This T cell receptor beta chain originates from a study of T cells in Graves' hyperthyroidism and ophthalmopathy. CDR3 length equals 14 residues. V was shortened by 4 bases and J by 3 bases, with 12 bases between the two germline ends. From RNA transcripts, TCR beta CDR3 regions were amplified. First-round RT-PCR targeting the TCR CDR3 was performed with the HTBI primer set. TCRdb re-analysed the multiplex PCR reads in MiXCR, keeping a single row per CDR3 protein. The sample lists 800,000 or so distinct CDR3 sequences, over 35% occurring once. This clonotype originated in a man younger than 35 with Graves' hyperthyroidism. The material sequenced was blood. The chain uses TRBV12-3 or TRBV12-4 and TRBJ1-1, with D maybe TRBD1 (5 bases). This chain's CDR3 is CASSYGGIDTEAFF. The CDR3 DNA reads as TGTGCCAGCAGTTATGGGGGGATAGACACTGAAGCTTTCTTT.